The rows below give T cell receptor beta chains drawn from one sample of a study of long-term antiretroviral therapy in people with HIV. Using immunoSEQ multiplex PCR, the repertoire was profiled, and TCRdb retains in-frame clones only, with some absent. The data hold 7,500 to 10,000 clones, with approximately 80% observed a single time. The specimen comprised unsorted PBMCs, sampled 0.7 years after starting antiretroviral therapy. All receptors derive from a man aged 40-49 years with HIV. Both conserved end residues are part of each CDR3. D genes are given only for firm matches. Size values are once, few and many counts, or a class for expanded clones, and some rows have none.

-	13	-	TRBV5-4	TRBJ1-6	TGTGCCAGCAGCCTACCGGGGAGTCTTGCCCTCCACTTT	CASSLPGSLALHF
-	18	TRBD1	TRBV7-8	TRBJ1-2	TGTGCCAGCAGCTTAGGCGGAGGGACAGGCCACCCCCTCTATGGCTACACCTTC	CASSLGGGTGHPLYGYTF
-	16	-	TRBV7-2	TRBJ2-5	TGTGCCAGCAGCTTCGGGGGTTCAGGAGCACTTCCGACCCAGTACTTC	CASSFGGSGALPTQYF
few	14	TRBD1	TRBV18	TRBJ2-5	TGTGCCAGCTCACCGGGACAGGGGATGGAGACCCAGTACTTC	CASSPGQGMETQYF
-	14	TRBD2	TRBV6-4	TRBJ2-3	TGTGCCAGCAGCCCCGGGACTAGCTTTGATACGCAGTATTTT	CASSPGTSFDTQYF
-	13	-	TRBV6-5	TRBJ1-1	TGTGCCAGTCCAGACGGCTTGAACACTGAAGCTTTCTTT	CASPDGLNTEAFF
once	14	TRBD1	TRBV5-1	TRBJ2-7	TGCGCCAGCAGCAGAGAGGGACAGTCCTACGAGCAGTACTTC	CASSREGQSYEQYF
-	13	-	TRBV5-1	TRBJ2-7	TGCGCCAGCAGTGCTTCAGGGTGGTACGAGCAGTACTTC	CASSASGWYEQYF
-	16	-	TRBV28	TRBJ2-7	TGTGCCAGCAGTTTGGAGACCCCCCTAGCCGGCTACGAGCAGTACTTC	CASSLETPLAGYEQYF
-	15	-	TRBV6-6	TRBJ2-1	TGTGCCAGCAGTTACGTCCAGGGGTCCTACAATGAGCAGTTCTTC	CASSYVQGSYNEQFF
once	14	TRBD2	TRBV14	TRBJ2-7	TGTGCCAGCAGCTATCTTAGCGGGACCTACGAGCAGTACTTC	CASSYLSGTYEQYF
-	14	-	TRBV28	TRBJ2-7	TGTGCCAGCAGTTCCCGTACGGGTTCCTACGAGCAGTACTTC	CASSSRTGSYEQYF
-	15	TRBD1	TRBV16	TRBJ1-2	TGTGCCAGCAGCGGGGACAGGGGGCAATCGGATGGCTACACCTTC	CASSGDRGQSDGYTF
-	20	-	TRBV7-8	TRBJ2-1	TGTGCCAGCAGCCCCCGGGGGGCAGGGGGACGTCCTCCGGGTGGTACTGAGCAGTTCTTC	CASSPRGAGGRPPGGTEQFF
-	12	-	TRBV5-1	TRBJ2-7	TGCGCCAGCTCCCAGGACGGCTACGAGCAGTACTTC	CASSQDGYEQYF
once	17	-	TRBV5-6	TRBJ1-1	TGTGCCAGCAGCTTGGCGAGACAGTGGGGCTTGAACACTGAAGCTTTCTTT	CASSLARQWGLNTEAFF
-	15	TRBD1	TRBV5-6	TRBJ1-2	TGTGCCAGCAGCTCGACAGGGAATTTTAACTATGGCTACACCTTC	CASSSTGNFNYGYTF
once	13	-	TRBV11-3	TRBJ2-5	TGTGCCAGCAGCTTAGTTCCAGGGGAGACCCAGTACTTC	CASSLVPGETQYF
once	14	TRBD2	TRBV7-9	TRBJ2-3	TGTGCCAGCATGACGCGGGAGAGCACAGATACGCAGTATTTT	CASMTRESTDTQYF
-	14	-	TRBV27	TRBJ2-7	TGTGCCAGCAGTTTATCCGCGAGCTCCTACGAGCAGTACTTC	CASSLSASSYEQYF
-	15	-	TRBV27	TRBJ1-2	TGTGCCAGCAGTTTAGGGGGGGGCAGGGAAAGTGGCTACACCTTC	CASSLGGGRESGYTF
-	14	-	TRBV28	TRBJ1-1	TGTGCCAGCAGTCCCCCCCAAGCATTCGCTGAAGCTTTCTTT	CASSPPQAFAEAFF
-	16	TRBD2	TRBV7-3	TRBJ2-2	TGTGCCAGCAGCTTACGACTAGCGGGAGAAGCCGGGGAGCTGTTTTTT	CASSLRLAGEAGELFF
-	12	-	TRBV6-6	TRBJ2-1	TGTGCCAGCAGTTACTCCGTATGGGAGCAGTTCTTC	CASSYSVWEQFF
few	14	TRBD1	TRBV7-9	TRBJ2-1	TGTGCCAGCAGCAGGGGACAGGGGAAGAATGAGCAGTTCTTC	CASSRGQGKNEQFF
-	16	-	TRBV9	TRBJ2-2	TGTGCCAGCAGCGTAGAAGGCAGGCGTACCACCGGGGAGCTGTTTTTT	CASSVEGRRTTGELFF
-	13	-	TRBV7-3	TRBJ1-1	TGTGCCAGCAGCTTATCAGGGAACACTGAAGCTTTCTTT	CASSLSGNTEAFF
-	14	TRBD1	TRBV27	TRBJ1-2	TGTGCCAGCAGTTACACAGGGGGCGGCTATGGCTACACCTTC	CASSYTGGGYGYTF
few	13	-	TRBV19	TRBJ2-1	TGTGCCACCCAGGCGGGTCCCAACAGTGAGCAGTTCTTC	CATQAGPNSEQFF
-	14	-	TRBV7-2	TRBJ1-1	TGTGCCAGCAGCGTTACAGGGATGACCACTGAAGCTTTCTTT	CASSVTGMTTEAFF
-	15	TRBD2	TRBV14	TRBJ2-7	TGTGCCAGCAGCCCTTTGAGCGGGAGGTTCGGCGAGCAGTACTTC	CASSPLSGRFGEQYF
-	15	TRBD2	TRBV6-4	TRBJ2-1	TGTGCCAGCAGTCCCGGGACTAGCGCTTCGAATGAGCAGTTCTTC	CASSPGTSASNEQFF
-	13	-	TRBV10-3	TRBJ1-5	TGTGCCATCAGTGAAGGGGCTAATCAGCCCCAGCATTTT	CAISEGANQPQHF
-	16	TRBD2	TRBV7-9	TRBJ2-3	TGTGCCAGCAGCTTAGCGCTAACTAGCGGGAGGGACACGCAGTATTTT	CASSLALTSGRDTQYF
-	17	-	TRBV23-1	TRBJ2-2	TGCGCCAGCAGTCAAAGTCTTATTGAGAAGGGCACCGGGGAGCTGTTTTTT	CASSQSLIEKGTGELFF
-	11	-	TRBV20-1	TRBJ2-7	TGCAGTGCTAGTAGGACTGTGGAGCAGTACTTC	CSASRTVEQYF
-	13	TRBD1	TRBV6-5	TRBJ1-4	TGTGCCAGCAGGGACAGGGGTGGTGAAAAACTGTTTTTT	CASRDRGGEKLFF
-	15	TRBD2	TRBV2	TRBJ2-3	TGTGCCAGCAGTGAAAGCGGGAGGGCCCCTGATACGCAGTATTTT	CASSESGRAPDTQYF
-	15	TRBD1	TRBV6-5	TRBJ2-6	TGTGCCAGCAGCCCAGGGGGCGGTGGGGCCAACGTCCTGACTTTC	CASSPGGGGANVLTF
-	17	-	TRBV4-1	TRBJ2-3	TGCGCCAGCAGCCAGGACCGAGGACCGTCTGGCACAGATACGCAGTATTTT	CASSQDRGPSGTDTQYF
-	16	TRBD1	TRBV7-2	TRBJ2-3	TGTGCCAGCAGCTCTGCTCCTGATGGGACAGGAGGTACGCAGTATTTT	CASSSAPDGTGGTQYF
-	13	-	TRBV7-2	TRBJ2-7	TGTGCCAGCAGCTTAGATGGTTCCTACGAGCAGTACTTC	CASSLDGSYEQYF
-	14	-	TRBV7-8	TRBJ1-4	TGTGCCAGCACCTACGGTTCAGACGGTGAAAAACTGTTTTTT	CASTYGSDGEKLFF
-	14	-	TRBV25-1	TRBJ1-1	TGTGCCAGCAGCACCGGGACCGTGAACACTGAAGCTTTCTTT	CASSTGTVNTEAFF
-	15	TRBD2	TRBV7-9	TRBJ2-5	TGTGCCAGCAGCTTAGGCCTAGCGGGACAAGAGACCCAGTACTTC	CASSLGLAGQETQYF
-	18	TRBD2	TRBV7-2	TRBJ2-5	TGTGCCAGCAGCTTAGTGTCGGGGGCGGCGGGAGGGCCGGAGACCCAGTACTTC	CASSLVSGAAGGPETQYF
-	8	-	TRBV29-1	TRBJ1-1	TGCAGCGTCGCTGAAGCTTTCTTT	CSVAEAFF
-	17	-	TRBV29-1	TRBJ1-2	TGCAGCGCCTTTGTGCCATATTCGGGCCCAGATAACTATGGCTACACCTTC	CSAFVPYSGPDNYGYTF
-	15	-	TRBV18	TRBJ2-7	TGTGCCAGCTCACCTACGGGCCCTAGCTCCTACGAGCAGTACTTC	CASSPTGPSSYEQYF
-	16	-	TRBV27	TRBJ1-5	TGTGCCAGCAGTTTAGGGCCCCCCTCCGGCAATCAGCCCCAGCATTTT	CASSLGPPSGNQPQHF
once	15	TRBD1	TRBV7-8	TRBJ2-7	TGTGCCAGCAGCGCACCCGGGACAGGCTCCTACGAGCAGTACTTC	CASSAPGTGSYEQYF
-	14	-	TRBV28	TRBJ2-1	TGTGCCAGCATCAGTACGGGCTCCTACAATGAGCAGTTCTTC	CASISTGSYNEQFF
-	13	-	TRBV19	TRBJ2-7	TGTGCCAGTAGTACCCCTGGCTCCGACGAGCAGTACTTC	CASSTPGSDEQYF
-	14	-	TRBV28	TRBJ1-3	TGTGCCAGCAGTAGGAATGAAGGTGGAAACACCATATATTTT	CASSRNEGGNTIYF
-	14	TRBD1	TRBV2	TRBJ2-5	TGTGCCAGCAGGGGACAGGGGGCTTTGGAGACCCAGTACTTC	CASRGQGALETQYF